This passage covers 5 T cell receptor beta chains from one sample sequenced in a study of blood T cell repertoires in COVID-19. TCRdb keeps only in-frame clones here, not all; method: immunoSEQ multiplex PCR. This table holds 130,000 or so clones, around 90% found once. The sequenced sample consisted of peripheral blood. All receptors come from a man in his sixties with active or convalescent COVID-19.

CDR3 in DNA: TGTGCCAGCAGTTTATGGGCGACAGGTGGGGACACCATATATTTT. Its protein is CASSLWATGGDTIYF. The chain has TRBV28 and TRBJ1-3, with D possibly being TRBD1 (6 bases). This CDR3 has 15 residues. V shed 0 bases and J shed 8 bases, with 14 bases lying between them. The germline gives CDR1 MDHEN, CDR2 SYDVKM.

This clone appeared once. The chain joins TRBV6-5 to TRBJ2-1, with 7 nucleotides matching TRBD2. V dropped 5 bases and J dropped 5; count of bases not matched to a gene: 9. Germline values: CDR1 MNHEY, CDR2 SVGAGI. The CDR3 spans 15 residues. CDR3 region: CASSPPSGRNNEQFF. In DNA form, the CDR3 reads TGTGCCAGCAGTCCTCCTAGCGGACGGAACAATGAGCAGTTCTTC.

The V and J genes are TRBV6-6 and TRBJ2-1, with D perhaps matching TRBD2 (6 bases). The CDR3 length is 16 residues. Germline-derived CDR1 and CDR2 are MNHNY and SVGAGI (reference sequence). V was clipped by 0 bases and J by 4 bases, with 13 bases between them. CDR3: CASSYSGGAKYNEQFF. CDR3 nucleotides: TGTGCCAGCAGTTACTCTGGCGGGGCGAAATACAATGAGCAGTTCTTC.

The genes are TRBV7-9 and TRBJ2-5; D may be TRBD2 (5 bases). Germline CDR1 SEHNR, CDR2 FQNEAQ (reference sequence). Trimming stripped 4 bases from V and 5 bases from J, with 11 bases between. The CDR3 loop spans 13 amino acids. This CDR3 reads CASSSPGMETQYF. The CDR3 region has the DNA TGTGCCAGCAGCTCCCCGGGGATGGAGACCCAGTACTTC. The complete variable domain, with remaining parts taken from reference TRBV7-9 and TRBJ2-5, reads DTGVSQNPRHKITKRGQNVTFRCDPISEHNRLYWYRQTLGQGPEFLTYFQNEAQLEKSRLLSDRFSAERPKGSFSTLEIQRTEQGDSAMYLCASSSPGMETQYFGPGTRLLVL.

In this sample, this clone turned up once. The rearrangement uses TRBV29-1 and TRBJ1-3; TRBD1 aligns across 9 bases. Germline V gene sequence: CDR1 SQVTM, CDR2 ANQGSEA. The CDR3 sequence is 13 residues long. The V segment lost 4 bases and the J segment 4 bases; nucleotides outside the gene matches: 2. Here the CDR3 reads CSVGTGAGNTIYF. CDR3 sequence (DNA): TGCAGCGTTGGGACAGGGGCCGGAAACACCATATATTTT. Complete variable domain (other parts from reference TRBV29-1 and TRBJ1-3): SAVISQKPSRDICQRGTSLTIQCQVDSQVTMMFWYRQQPGQSLTLIATANQGSEATYESGFVIDKFPISRPNLTFSTLTVSNMSPEDSSIYLCSVGTGAGNTIYFGEGSWLTVV.